The 9 T cell receptor beta chains given below trace back to one sample, sequenced in a study of cytomegalovirus exposure and HLA in healthy donors. The PCR ran on 60 Vbeta and 13 Jbeta primers. Clones were sequenced by immunoSEQ multiplex PCR, and TCRdb holds only the in-frame ones, with some missing. This table has around 110,000 clones, roughly three quarters appearing once. The source material was PBMCs. Receptor source: a man aged 25-45 years in good health and CMV-seropositive.

This chain's CDR3 is CSAGMNTEAFF. The CDR3 DNA sequence: TGCAGCGCCGGGATGAACACTGAAGCTTTCTTT. The chain links TRBV29-1 to TRBJ1-1; no clear D. The ends were cut back, 7 bases at V and 0 bases at J, with 6 bases in the middle. CDR1 SQVTM and CDR2 ANQGSEA come from the germline V gene. The CDR3 totals 11 residues.

The V and J genes are TRBV5-1 and TRBJ2-5; D ambiguous. Trimming shortened V by 0 bases and J by 1 base, and 7 bases separated the two germline ends. This CDR3 is built from 14 residues. Germline-derived CDR1 and CDR2 are SGHRS and YFSETQ. This CDR3 reads CASSLGQFQETQYF. The CDR3 DNA is TGCGCCAGCAGCTTGGGACAATTCCAAGAGACCCAGTACTTC.

Concerning this clone: The CDR3 does not end in the conserved phenylalanine or tryptophan, so this is likely a read error. The chain carries TRBV5-4 and TRBJ1-2; D possibly corresponds to TRBD1 (6 bases). The germline V gene has CDR1 SGHNT and CDR2 YYREEE (reference sequence). This CDR3 has 16 amino acids. V was shortened by 4 bases and J by 1 base, with 17 bases between the two germline ends. The CDR3 coding sequence is TGTGCCAGCAGCGTAGGGGGAAGACGGATTAACTATGGCTACACCCTC. Its protein product is CASSVGGRRINYGYTL.

The V gene is TRBV14, the J gene TRBJ2-5; 10 positions match TRBD1. The V gene end was trimmed by 0 bases and the J gene end by 4 bases; junction bases not matched to a gene: 8. Germline CDR1 SGHDN, CDR2 FVKESK. The CDR3 contains 17 residues. CDR3: CASSQDETGGFRETQYF. The CDR3 DNA reads TGTGCCAGCAGCCAAGATGAGACAGGGGGCTTTCGAGAGACCCAGTACTTC.

Regarding this clone: Relative to the germline gene, one junction end is altered; a read error may explain this. The chain uses TRBV6-4 and TRBJ2-6; a possible D gene is TRBD1 (5 bases). The CDR3 spans 14 residues. Germline lookup yields CDR1 MRHNA and CDR2 SNTAGT. The DNA for the CDR3 is TGTGCCAGCAGTCCAGACTCTGGGGCCAACGGCCTGACTTTC. Translated: CASSPDSGANGLTF.

This clone was observed a few times. The chain uses TRBV11-3 and TRBJ1-1; weak D call: TRBD1 (5 bases). Germline V gives CDR1 SGHNT, CDR2 YENEEA. The CDR3 is 14 residues long. V shed 5 bases and J shed 1 base, with 11 bases lying between them. The DNA of the CDR3 is TGTGCCAGCAGCCAAGGGGCTGCGAACACTGAAGCTTTCTTT. Amino acid sequence: CASSQGAANTEAFF.

Points on this clone: An end of the junction does not agree with germline; a read error may underlie this. The genes are TRBV18 and TRBJ2-3; TRBD2 agrees at 14 bases. The CDR3 has 14 residues. Germline V CDR1 and CDR2: KGHSH, LQKENI. The DNA of the CDR3 is TGTGCCAGCTCACCGGGACTAGCGGGAGATAAGCAGTATTTT. The encoded protein is CASSPGLAGDKQYF.

This clone came up once. The gene calls are TRBV12-5 and TRBJ2-5; D unclear. The germline gives CDR1 LGHNT, CDR2 FRNRAP. V was pared by 3 bases and J by 4 bases, with 9 bases between. This CDR3 contains 13 residues. The CDR3 DNA is TGTGCTAGTGGTTTTGCTCTGAGAGAGACCCAGTACTTC. Translation: CASGFALRETQYF.

This chain joins TRBV5-1 and TRBJ2-7; TRBD1 aligns across 7 bases. The CDR3 loop spans 16 amino acids. Germline V gene data show CDR1 as SGHRS and CDR2 as YFSETQ. J was trimmed by 0 bases and V by 0 bases; bases with no gene match: 6. CDR3 nucleotides: TGCGCCAGCAGCTTGGGGCTCCGGGACAGCTCCTACGAGCAGTACTTC. The encoded protein is CASSLGLRDSSYEQYF.